A selection of T cell receptor beta chains follows, all from one sample in a study of shared T cell receptors in the human thymus. This table comes from immunoSEQ multiplex PCR, and its TCRdb copy is limited to in-frame clones, with some not included. Among 500,000 to 850,000 clones, more than 70% were seen once, and the ten largest hold about 0.0094%. These data were also filed under a second study, of human thymus T cells.

Sequencing was done on a sample of thymocytes. The receptors here all came from a boy less than two years old with a congenital heart defect. Each CDR3 is given without its conserved first and last residue. Clone size is not always given. Where it is, it says once, few, many or a class for expanded clones.

j_gene,abundance,v_gene,CDR3aa
TRBJ2-3,-,TRBV4-3,ASSQVGLAGGPTSTDTQY
TRBJ1-1,-,TRBV29-1,SVRLYRGSAEAF
TRBJ1-2,-,TRBV6-6,ASSYPDRKGGYT
TRBJ1-2,-,TRBV2,ASSGLDRVDVYYGYT
TRBJ2-7,-,TRBV14,ASTPGQGTEESYEQY
TRBJ2-3,-,TRBV5-1,ASSLRTRTDTQY
TRBJ2-1,-,TRBV29-1,SVVGRGAYNEQF
TRBJ2-5,-,TRBV7-9,ASSLDRARVQETQY
TRBJ1-2,-,TRBV28,ASSFAGTGGNGYT
TRBJ2-2,-,TRBV19,ASSSSEHTGELF
TRBJ2-7,-,TRBV5-6,ASSLAVEQY
TRBJ1-1,-,TRBV4-3,ASSQELEQGQKDANTEAF
TRBJ2-3,-,TRBV20-1,SARASDTQY
TRBJ1-5,few,TRBV5-5,ASSAVGTGHQPQH
TRBJ1-1,-,TRBV5-4,ASSLIARDKRKNTEAF
TRBJ2-7,-,TRBV6-6,ASSYSPSGTYEQY
TRBJ1-5,-,TRBV19,ASSIDGGARCQPQH
TRBJ2-3,-,TRBV6-4,ASSGTSGADTQY
TRBJ2-5,-,TRBV6-5,ASSRVGGRETQY
TRBJ1-3,-,TRBV18,ASSLRQGAGNTIY
TRBJ2-5,-,TRBV29-1,SAWGQGQETQY
TRBJ2-2,-,TRBV27,ASSLYRIGRELF
TRBJ2-1,-,TRBV14,ASSQDPPASGGRDEQF
TRBJ2-1,-,TRBV7-2,ASSYESGLAGYNEQF
TRBJ2-3,-,TRBV9,ASSAGGTGLHTQY
TRBJ1-4,-,TRBV28,ASSQQGLNEKLF
TRBJ2-4,-,TRBV9,ASSIAPGQKNIQY
TRBJ2-1,-,TRBV29-1,SVAMEMGYNEQF
TRBJ1-2,-,TRBV5-1,ASINSRTGTYT
TRBJ1-2,-,TRBV30,AWSGGRGRPDNYGYT
TRBJ1-5,once,TRBV27,AARVRHQPQH
TRBJ2-7,-,TRBV29-1,SAGNRGRYYEQY
TRBJ2-7,-,TRBV27,ASSLWGPPGVGSYEQY
TRBJ1-1,-,TRBV29-1,SVGGGENTEAF
TRBJ2-7,-,TRBV28,ASSPPDRGNEQY
TRBJ2-7,-,TRBV5-5,ASSLGSGGYEQY
TRBJ2-1,-,TRBV28,ASSSIGQPRNEQF
TRBJ1-1,-,TRBV9,ASSVASAGGNTEAF
TRBJ2-5,-,TRBV6-1,ASSEKGGGVPQETQY
TRBJ2-3,-,TRBV28,ASSYRRQDTDTQY
TRBJ2-7,-,TRBV5-1,ASSLPRGQGASDREQY
TRBJ2-1,-,TRBV11-2,ASSWERGPYNEQF
TRBJ2-3,few,TRBV5-6,ASSLQGLGVLY
TRBJ2-5,-,TRBV15,ATSRRGQETQY
TRBJ1-6,-,TRBV25-1,ASRSDRNNSPLH
TRBJ2-5,-,TRBV25-1,ASSIQIQETQY
TRBJ2-4,once,TRBV7-2,ASSSPLPGGLNIQY
TRBJ2-3,-,TRBV5-1,ASSLLRLTDTQY
TRBJ2-7,-,TRBV11-1,ASSLAGTRPTYEQY
TRBJ2-1,-,TRBV13,ASIIHTGRGYNEQF
TRBJ1-5,-,TRBV2,ASHDLPTGGNQPQH
TRBJ1-1,-,TRBV19,ASIWDSNSKATNTEAF
TRBJ2-2,-,TRBV11-3,ASSSFTVDRATGELF
TRBJ1-1,-,TRBV14,ASSHRGWTEAF
TRBJ1-1,-,TRBV9,ASSVVAGGTEAF